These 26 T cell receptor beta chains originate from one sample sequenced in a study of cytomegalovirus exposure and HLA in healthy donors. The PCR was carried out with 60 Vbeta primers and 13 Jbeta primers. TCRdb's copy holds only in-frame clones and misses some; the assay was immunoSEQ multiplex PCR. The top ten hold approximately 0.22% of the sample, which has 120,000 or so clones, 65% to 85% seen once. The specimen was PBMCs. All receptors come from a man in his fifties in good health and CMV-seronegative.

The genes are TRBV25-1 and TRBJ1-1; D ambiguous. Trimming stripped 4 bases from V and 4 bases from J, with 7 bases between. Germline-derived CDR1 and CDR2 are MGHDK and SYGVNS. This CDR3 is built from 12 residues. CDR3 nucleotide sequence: TGTGCCAGCAGTGCCATCGGCACTGAAGCTTTCTTT. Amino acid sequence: CASSAIGTEAFF.

For the CDR3, the DNA is TGCGCCAGCAGCTTGGGGGGACAAGACACAGATACGCAGTATTTT. It encodes CASSLGGQDTDTQYF. The genes are TRBV5-1 and TRBJ2-3; a possible D gene is TRBD1 (6 bases). The V gene's germline CDR1 is SGHRS and CDR2 YFSETQ. This CDR3 has 15 residues. Trimming left V 0 bases short and J 2 bases short, with 10 bases between.

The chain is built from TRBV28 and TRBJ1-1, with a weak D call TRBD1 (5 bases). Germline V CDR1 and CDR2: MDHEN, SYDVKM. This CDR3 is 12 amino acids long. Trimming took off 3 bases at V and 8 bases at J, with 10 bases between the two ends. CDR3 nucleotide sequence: TGTGCCAGCAGTTTTTGGGGCCTGGAAGCTTTCTTT. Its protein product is CASSFWGLEAFF. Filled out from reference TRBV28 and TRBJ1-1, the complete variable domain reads DVKVTQSSRYLVKRTGEKVFLECVQDMDHENMFWYRQDPGLGLRLIYFSYDVKMKEKGDIPEGYSVSREKKERFSLILESASTNQTSMYLCASSFWGLEAFFGQGTRLTVV.

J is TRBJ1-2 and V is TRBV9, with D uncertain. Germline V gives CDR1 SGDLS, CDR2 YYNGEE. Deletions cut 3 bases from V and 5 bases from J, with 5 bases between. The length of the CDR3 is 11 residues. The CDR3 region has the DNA TGTGCCAGCAGCGCGCAGTATGGCTACACCTTC. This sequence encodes CASSAQYGYTF.

CDR3 sequence: CASSDGLQGVKNIQYF. In nucleotides, the CDR3 is TGTGCCAGCAGCGACGGACTACAGGGGGTCAAAAACATTCAGTACTTC. This sequence joins TRBV5-4 and TRBJ2-4, with 8 nucleotides matching TRBD1. Germline V gene sequence: CDR1 SGHNT, CDR2 YYREEE (reference sequence). This CDR3 contains 16 residues. V gave up 4 bases and J gave up 3 bases; unmatched junction bases: 9.

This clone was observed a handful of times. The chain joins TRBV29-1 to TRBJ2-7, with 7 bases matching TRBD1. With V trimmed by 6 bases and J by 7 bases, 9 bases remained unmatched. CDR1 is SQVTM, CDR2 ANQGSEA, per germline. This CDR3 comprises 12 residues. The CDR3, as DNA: TGCAGCGTCCTACGGGACAGCCGTGAGCAGTACTTC. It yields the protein CSVLRDSREQYF.

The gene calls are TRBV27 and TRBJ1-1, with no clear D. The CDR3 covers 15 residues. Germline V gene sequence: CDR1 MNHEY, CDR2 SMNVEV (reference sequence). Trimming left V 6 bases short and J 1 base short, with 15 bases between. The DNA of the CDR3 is TGTGCCAGCAGGCTAGCGCTCGAAGGGAACACTGAAGCTTTCTTT. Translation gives CASRLALEGNTEAFF.

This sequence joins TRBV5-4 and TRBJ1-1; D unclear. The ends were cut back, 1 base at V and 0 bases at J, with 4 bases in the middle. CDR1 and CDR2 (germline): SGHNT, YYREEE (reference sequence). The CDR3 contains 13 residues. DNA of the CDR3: TGTGCCAGCAGCTTGCGCGTGAACACTGAAGCTTTCTTT. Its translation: CASSLRVNTEAFF. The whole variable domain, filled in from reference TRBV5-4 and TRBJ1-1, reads ETGVTQSPTHLIKTRGQQVTLRCSSQSGHNTVSWYQQALGQGPQFIFQYYREEENGRGNFPPRFSGLQFPNYSSELNVNALELDDSALYLCASSLRVNTEAFFGQGTRLTVV.

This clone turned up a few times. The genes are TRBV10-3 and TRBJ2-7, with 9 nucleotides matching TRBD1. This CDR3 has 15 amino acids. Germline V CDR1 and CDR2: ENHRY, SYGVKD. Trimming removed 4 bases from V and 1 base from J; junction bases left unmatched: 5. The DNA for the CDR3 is TGTGCCATCAGTGCTAGGACAGGGGCTTCCTACGAGCAGTACTTC. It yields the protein CAISARTGASYEQYF.

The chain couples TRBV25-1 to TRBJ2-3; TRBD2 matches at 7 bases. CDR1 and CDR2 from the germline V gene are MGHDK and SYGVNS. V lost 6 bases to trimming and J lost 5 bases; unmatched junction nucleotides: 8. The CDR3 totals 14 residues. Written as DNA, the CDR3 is TGTGCCAGCAGCTTCAGGGAGGGCTTAGATACGCAGTATTTT. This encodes CASSFREGLDTQYF. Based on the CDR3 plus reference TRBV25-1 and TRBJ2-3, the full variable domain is EADIYQTPRYLVIGTGKKITLECSQTMGHDKMYWYQQDPGMELHLIHYSYGVNSTEKGDLSSESTVSRIRTEHFPLTLESARPSHTSQYLCASSFREGLDTQYFGPGTRLTVL.

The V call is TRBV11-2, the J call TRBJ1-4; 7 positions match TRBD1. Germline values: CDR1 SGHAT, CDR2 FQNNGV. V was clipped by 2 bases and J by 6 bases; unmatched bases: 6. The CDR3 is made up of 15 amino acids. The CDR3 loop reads CASSLLATGYEKLFF. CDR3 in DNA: TGTGCCAGCAGCTTATTAGCGACAGGGTATGAAAAACTGTTTTTT.

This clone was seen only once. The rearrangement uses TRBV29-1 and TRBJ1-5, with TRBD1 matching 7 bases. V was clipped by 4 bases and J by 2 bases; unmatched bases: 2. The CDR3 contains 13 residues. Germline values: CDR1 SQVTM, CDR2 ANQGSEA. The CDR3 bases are TGCAGCGTTGCCGACAGGGGCAATCAGCCCCAGCATTTT. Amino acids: CSVADRGNQPQHF.

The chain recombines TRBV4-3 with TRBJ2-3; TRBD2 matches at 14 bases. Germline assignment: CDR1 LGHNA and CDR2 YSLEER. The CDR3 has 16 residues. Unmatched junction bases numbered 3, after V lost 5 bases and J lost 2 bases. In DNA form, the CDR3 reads TGCGCCAGCAGCTCGGGACTAGCGGGAGTCACAGATACGCAGTATTTT. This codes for CASSSGLAGVTDTQYF.

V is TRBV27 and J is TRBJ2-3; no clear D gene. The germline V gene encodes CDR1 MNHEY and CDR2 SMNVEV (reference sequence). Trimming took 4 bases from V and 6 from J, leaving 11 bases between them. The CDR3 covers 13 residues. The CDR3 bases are TGTGCCAGCAGTTGGGCCGTTCGGGATACGCAGTATTTT. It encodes CASSWAVRDTQYF.

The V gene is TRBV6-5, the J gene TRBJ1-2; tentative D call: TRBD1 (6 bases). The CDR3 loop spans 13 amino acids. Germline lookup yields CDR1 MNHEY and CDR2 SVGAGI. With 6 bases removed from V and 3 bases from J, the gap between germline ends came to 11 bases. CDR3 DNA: TGTGCCAGCAGCCGAGGGGGGGACTATGGCTACACCTTC. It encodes CASSRGGDYGYTF.

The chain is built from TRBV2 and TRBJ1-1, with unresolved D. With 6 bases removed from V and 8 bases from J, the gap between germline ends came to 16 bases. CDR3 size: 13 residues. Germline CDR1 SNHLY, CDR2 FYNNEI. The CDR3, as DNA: TGTGCCAGCAGCTACTACTTAAGCAGCGAAGCTTTCTTT. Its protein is CASSYYLSSEAFF.

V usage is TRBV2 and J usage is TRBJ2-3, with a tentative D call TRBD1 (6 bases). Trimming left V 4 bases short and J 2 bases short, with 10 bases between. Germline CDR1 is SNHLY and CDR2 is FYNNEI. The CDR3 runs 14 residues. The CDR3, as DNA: TGTGCCAGCAGTGGAGGGGACAACACAGATACGCAGTATTTT. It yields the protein CASSGGDNTDTQYF.

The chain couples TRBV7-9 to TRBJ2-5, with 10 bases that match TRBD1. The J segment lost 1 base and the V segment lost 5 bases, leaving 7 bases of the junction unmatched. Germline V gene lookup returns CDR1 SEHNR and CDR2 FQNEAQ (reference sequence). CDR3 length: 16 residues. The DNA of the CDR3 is TGTGCCAGCAGCCCCGATGGGACAGGGGTCCAAGAGACCCAGTACTTC. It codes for CASSPDGTGVQETQYF. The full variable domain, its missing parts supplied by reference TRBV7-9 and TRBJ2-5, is DTGVSQNPRHKITKRGQNVTFRCDPISEHNRLYWYRQTLGQGPEFLTYFQNEAQLEKSRLLSDRFSAERPKGSFSTLEIQRTEQGDSAMYLCASSPDGTGVQETQYFGPGTRLLVL.

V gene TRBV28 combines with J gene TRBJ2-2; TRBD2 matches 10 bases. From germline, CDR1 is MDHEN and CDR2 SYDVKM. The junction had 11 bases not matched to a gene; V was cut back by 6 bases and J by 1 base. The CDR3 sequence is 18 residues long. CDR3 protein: CASRGTGTSDGNTGELFF. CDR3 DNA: TGTGCCAGCAGGGGGACCGGGACTAGCGACGGGAACACCGGGGAGCTGTTTTTT.

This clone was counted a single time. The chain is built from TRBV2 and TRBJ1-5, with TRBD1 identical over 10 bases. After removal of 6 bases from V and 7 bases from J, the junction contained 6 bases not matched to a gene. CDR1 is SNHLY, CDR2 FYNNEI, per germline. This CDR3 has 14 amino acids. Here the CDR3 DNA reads TGTGCCAGCAGGCCGGGACAGGGGAGCCAGCCCCAGCATTTT. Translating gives CASRPGQGSQPQHF. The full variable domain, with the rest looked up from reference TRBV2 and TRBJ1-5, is EPEVTQTPSHQVTQMGQEVILRCVPISNHLYFYWYRQILGQKVEFLVSFYNNEISEKSEIFDDQFSVERPDGSNFTLKIRSTKLEDSAMYFCASRPGQGSQPQHFGDGTRLSIL.

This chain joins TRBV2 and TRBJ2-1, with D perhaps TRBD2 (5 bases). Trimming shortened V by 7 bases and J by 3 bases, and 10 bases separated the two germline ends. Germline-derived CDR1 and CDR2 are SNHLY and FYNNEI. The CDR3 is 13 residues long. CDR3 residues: CASNGGRYNEQFF. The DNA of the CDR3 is TGTGCCAGCAACGGCGGGCGCTACAATGAGCAGTTCTTC.

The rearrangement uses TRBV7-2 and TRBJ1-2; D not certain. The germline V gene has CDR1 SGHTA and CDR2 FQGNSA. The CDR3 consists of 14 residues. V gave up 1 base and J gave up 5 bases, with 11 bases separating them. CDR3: CASSLDSMVYGYTF. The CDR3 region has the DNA TGTGCCAGCAGCTTAGATAGTATGGTTTATGGCTACACCTTC. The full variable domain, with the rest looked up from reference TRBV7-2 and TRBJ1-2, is GAGVSQSPSNKVTEKGKDVELRCDPISGHTALYWYRQSLGQGLEFLIYFQGNSAPDKSGLPSDRFSAERTGGSVSTLTIQRTQQEDSAVYLCASSLDSMVYGYTFGSGTRLTVV.

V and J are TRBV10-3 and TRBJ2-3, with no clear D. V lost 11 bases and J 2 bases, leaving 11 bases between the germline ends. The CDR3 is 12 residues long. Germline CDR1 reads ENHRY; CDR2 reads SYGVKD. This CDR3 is CAVAEYTDTQYF. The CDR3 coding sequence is TGTGCCGTAGCAGAATACACAGATACGCAGTATTTT.

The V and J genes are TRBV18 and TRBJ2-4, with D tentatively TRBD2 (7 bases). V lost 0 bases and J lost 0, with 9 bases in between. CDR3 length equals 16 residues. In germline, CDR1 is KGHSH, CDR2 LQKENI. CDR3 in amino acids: CASSPPGGLAKNIQYF. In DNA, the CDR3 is TGTGCCAGCTCACCACCGGGGGGGCTAGCCAAAAACATTCAGTACTTC.

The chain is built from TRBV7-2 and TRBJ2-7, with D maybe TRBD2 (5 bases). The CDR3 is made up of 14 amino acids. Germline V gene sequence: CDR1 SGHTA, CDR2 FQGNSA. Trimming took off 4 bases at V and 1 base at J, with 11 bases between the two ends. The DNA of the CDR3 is TGTGCCAGCAGCTCCCTCAGCGGATCCTACGAGCAGTACTTC. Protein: CASSSLSGSYEQYF.

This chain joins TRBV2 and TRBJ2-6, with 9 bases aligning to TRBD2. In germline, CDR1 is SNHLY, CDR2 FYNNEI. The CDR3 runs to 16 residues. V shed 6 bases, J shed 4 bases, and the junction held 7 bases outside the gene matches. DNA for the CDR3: TGTGCCAGCAGCTTTGCGGGGGGGTCGGGGGCCAACGTCCTGACTTTC. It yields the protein CASSFAGGSGANVLTF.